This passage covers 3 T cell receptor beta chains from one sample sequenced in a study of T cells after yellow fever vaccination. Via MiXCR, TCRdb re-called the 5' RACE reads, giving one row per CDR3 protein. The table records 300,000 or so distinct CDR3 sequences, around 10% of them present only once. Material: CD4+ T cells sorted from PBMCs, obtained 5 days after the yellow fever booster vaccination. The receptor source for this set is a man aged 18 to 30 who received the YFV17D yellow fever vaccine.

This clonotype was detected only a few times. This chain links TRBV7-2 with TRBJ2-7; D uncertain. This CDR3 has 13 amino acids. Germline V gene lookup returns CDR1 SGHTA and CDR2 FQGNSA. Trimming pared 4 bases from V and 2 bases from J, leaving 9 bases between. The CDR3 sequence: CASSSGPPYEQYV. The CDR3 region has the DNA TGTGCCAGCAGCTCTGGACCACCCTACGAGCAGTACGTC.

The chain uses TRBV10-3 and TRBJ2-5, with a possible D match to TRBD2 (6 bases). Germline lookup yields CDR1 ENHRY and CDR2 SYGVKD. This CDR3 is 14 amino acids long. V lost 2 bases to trimming and J lost 4 bases, with 11 bases between them. DNA of the CDR3: TGTGCCATCAGTGAGGGCAGGGACTTAGAGACCCAGTACTTC. Encoded protein: CAISEGRDLETQYF.

The chain joins TRBV5-1 to TRBJ2-2, with TRBD2 as a possible D gene (5 bases). Trimming cost V 1 base and J 4 bases, with 11 bases left between them. This CDR3 region has 15 residues. CDR1 and CDR2 from the germline V gene are SGHRS and YFSETQ. The CDR3 sequence is CASSLTGGPTGELFF. CDR3 in DNA: TGCGCCAGCAGCTTGACCGGAGGACCCACCGGGGAGCTGTTTTTT. The variable domain in full, completed from reference TRBV5-1 and TRBJ2-2, reads KAGVTQTPRYLIKTRGQQVTLSCSPISGHRSVSWYQQTPGQGLQFLFEYFSETQRNKGNFPGRFSGRQFSNSRSEMNVSTLELGDSALYLCASSLTGGPTGELFFGEGSRLTVL.